This T cell receptor (beta chain) was sequenced in a study of Graves' ophthalmopathy and Graves' hyperthyroidism. Trimming left V 4 bases short and J 8 bases short, with 18 bases between. This CDR3 has 15 residues. Germline CDR1 SGHNT, CDR2 YYREEE (reference sequence). This clonotype has a handful of counts. Amplification of the TCR beta CDR3 regions used RNA transcripts (as template). A first-round RT-PCR used HTBI primers, followed by a second-round multiplex PCR. TCRdb re-called the multiplex PCR reads through MiXCR, storing one row per CDR3 protein. The sample has 560,000 or so distinct CDR3 sequences; under 45% are singletons.

This chain connects TRBV5-4 to TRBJ1-4, with D maybe TRBD1 (6 bases). Sequenced material: peripheral blood or thyroid tissue (not recorded which). The origin of this receptor is an adult man with Graves' hyperthyroidism. CDR3 bases: TGTGCCAGCAGCACCTCCGGGACACTAGGGGAAAAACTGTTTTTT. This encodes CASSTSGTLGEKLFF.